A selection of T cell receptor beta chains follows, all from one sample in a study of beta chain features in type 1 diabetes. Clones were sequenced by immunoSEQ multiplex PCR, and TCRdb holds only the in-frame ones, with some missing. The data contain about 340,000 clones, around 8% of them singletons. The sequenced sample was central memory CD4+ T cells from blood. Receptor source: a woman in her late teens or twenties in good health. CDR3s include the opening cysteine and the closing phenylalanine or tryptophan. A D gene is named only where the DNA matches it firmly. The size entry is marked missing in some rows and otherwise reads once, few, many or a size class.

abundance,d_gene,j_gene,v_gene,CDR3aa,CDR3nt
.,TRBD1,TRBJ2-2,TRBV28,CASSLRLGRGKTGELFF,TGTGCCAGCAGTCTACGGCTGGGCAGGGGGAAGACCGGGGAGCTGTTTTTT
few,TRBD1,TRBJ2-5,TRBV5-4,CASRLGTEETQYF,TGTGCCAGCAGGTTGGGGACAGAAGAGACCCAGTACTTC
.,TRBD1,TRBJ2-5,TRBV28,CASSLWGTGGKETQYF,TGTGCCAGCAGTTTATGGGGCACAGGGGGCAAAGAGACCCAGTACTTC
.,.,TRBJ1-2,TRBV5-1,CASSAGSYGYTF,TGTGCCAGCAGCGCAGGATCCTATGGCTACACCTTC
many,.,TRBJ2-1,TRBV19,CASTGGRGSYNEQFF,TGTGCCAGTACCGGCGGGCGGGGCTCCTACAATGAGCAGTTCTTC
few,.,TRBJ2-7,TRBV4-3,CASSPGPGRRSYEQYF,TGCGCCAGCAGCCCCGGCCCGGGTCGTCGCTCCTACGAGCAGTACTTC
.,TRBD1,TRBJ1-2,TRBV6-6,CASSYSSSQGGGGYTF,TGTGCCAGCAGTTACTCCAGTTCTCAGGGGGGAGGTGGCTACACCTTC
few,.,TRBJ2-7,TRBV28,CASSLERTARYEQYF,TGTGCCAGCAGTTTAGAGCGGACCGCCCGCTACGAGCAGTACTTC
.,.,TRBJ2-7,TRBV7-8,CASSLERFLPEQYF,TGTGCCAGCAGCTTAGAGCGTTTCTTACCCGAGCAGTACTTC
many,.,TRBJ1-3,TRBV7-9,CASSRVQGAFSF,TGTGCCAGCAGCCGAGTACAAGGGGCCTTTTCTTTT
.,TRBD2,TRBJ2-3,TRBV5-6,CASSLGRLAGRRTDTQYF,TGTGCCAGCAGCTTAGGCCGGCTAGCGGGAAGGCGGACAGATACGCAGTATTTT
once,.,TRBJ2-3,TRBV7-2,CASSLEAGAQYF,TGTGCCAGCAGCTTAGAAGCGGGTGCGCAGTATTTT
.,TRBD1,TRBJ2-6,TRBV5-1,CASGTGDSGANVLTF,TGCGCCAGTGGGACAGGCGACTCTGGGGCCAACGTCCTGACTTTC
many,TRBD2,TRBJ2-4,TRBV28,CASSKRTSGTRWAKNIQYF,TGTGCCAGCAGCAAGAGGACTAGCGGGACCCGGTGGGCCAAAAACATTCAGTACTTC
.,TRBD2,TRBJ2-2,TRBV14,CASSPRLALTGELFF,TGTGCCAGCAGCCCCCGACTAGCGCTCACCGGGGAGCTGTTTTTT
few,.,TRBJ2-3,TRBV7-2,CASSRSRNTQYF,TGTGCCAGCAGCCGTAGTAGGAATACGCAGTATTTT
.,.,TRBJ2-7,TRBV28,CASSLLRDEQYF,TGTGCCAGCAGCCTACTGAGGGACGAGCAGTACTTC
.,.,TRBJ2-3,TRBV4-1,CASSQIQENTQYF,TGCGCCAGCAGCCAAATACAGGAGAATACGCAGTATTTT
few,.,TRBJ1-5,TRBV29-1,CSVGAGGGNQPQHF,TGCAGCGTTGGGGCCGGGGGGGGCAATCAGCCCCAGCATTTT
many,.,TRBJ2-5,TRBV21-1,CASSNLPSSGRREETQYF,TGTGCCAGCAGCAACCTTCCTTCCAGCGGGAGGAGGGAAGAGACCCAGTACTTC
.,TRBD1,TRBJ2-5,TRBV19,CASTTTGVETQYF,TGTGCCAGTACTACCACAGGGGTAGAGACCCAGTACTTC
.,TRBD1,TRBJ1-1,TRBV10-3,CAISEQGGDTEAFF,TGTGCCATCAGTGAGCAGGGGGGCGACACTGAAGCTTTCTTT
.,.,TRBJ1-2,TRBV7-2,CASSGDRVYGYTF,TGTGCCAGCAGCGGCGACAGAGTCTATGGCTACACCTTC
medium-sized,.,TRBJ1-2,TRBV18,CASSYTNGVNYGYTF,TGTGCCAGCTCTTACACCAATGGAGTCAACTATGGCTACACCTTC
.,.,TRBJ2-3,TRBV5-1,CASSLRDPTDTQYF,TGCGCCAGCAGCTTGCGGGACCCCACAGATACGCAGTATTTT
few,.,TRBJ2-3,TRBV11-2,CASSSLWGSSTDTQYF,TGTGCCAGCAGCTCCCTTTGGGGTTCTAGCACAGATACGCAGTATTTT
many,.,TRBJ2-7,TRBV7-9,CASSSHYEQYF,TGTGCCAGCAGCTCCCACTACGAGCAGTACTTC
.,TRBD2,TRBJ2-7,TRBV12-5,CASGLVSRSSGSATGSYEQYF,TGTGCTAGTGGTTTGGTTTCTCGGTCCAGCGGGAGTGCAACGGGCTCCTACGAGCAGTACTTC
.,TRBD1,TRBJ1-5,TRBV4-2,CASSQEVGQGASQPQHF,TGTGCCAGCAGCCAAGAGGTTGGGCAGGGGGCCTCTCAGCCCCAGCATTTT
.,.,TRBJ1-1,TRBV7-9,CASSLGVLNTEAFF,TGTGCCAGCAGCCTTGGGGTTTTGAACACTGAAGCTTTCTTT
few,TRBD1,TRBJ1-4,TRBV28,CASSPWGQSWEKLFF,TGTGCCAGCAGCCCATGGGGACAGAGCTGGGAAAAACTGTTTTTT
few,.,TRBJ1-2,TRBV29-1,CSVEFRENYGYTF,TGCAGCGTGGAATTCAGGGAGAACTATGGCTACACCTTC
.,.,TRBJ1-2,TRBV15,CATSSGQPGAYGYTF,TGTGCCACCAGCAGCGGACAGCCGGGGGCCTATGGCTACACCTTC
few,.,TRBJ2-5,TRBV25-1,CASSPTASGTQYF,TGTGCCAGCAGTCCAACCGCCTCTGGGACCCAGTACTTC
.,.,TRBJ2-3,TRBV9,CASSPRLSGADTQYF,TGTGCCAGCAGCCCTAGACTCTCCGGGGCAGATACGCAGTATTTT
.,.,TRBJ1-2,TRBV4-3,CASSQEGLRGNYGYTF,TGCGCCAGCAGCCAAGAAGGGTTACGGGGGAACTATGGCTACACCTTC
many,TRBD1,TRBJ2-7,TRBV28,CASRSAGTGDEQYF,TGTGCCAGCAGATCCGCCGGGACAGGGGACGAGCAGTACTTC
few,TRBD1,TRBJ2-5,TRBV5-1,CASSFGTGGRETQYF,TGCGCCAGCAGCTTTGGGACAGGGGGCAGAGAGACCCAGTACTTC
.,TRBD2,TRBJ2-7,TRBV18,CASSPFVSQGGLSSYEQYF,TGTGCCAGCTCACCATTTGTGAGCCAGGGAGGGCTCAGCTCCTACGAGCAGTACTTC
.,.,TRBJ2-2,TRBV6-5,CASRNRATHPGELFF,TGTGCCAGCAGGAACCGGGCTACCCACCCCGGGGAGCTGTTTTTT
.,TRBD2,TRBJ2-3,TRBV7-2,CASSYGLAGGPADTQYF,TGTGCCAGCAGTTACGGACTAGCGGGAGGGCCAGCAGATACGCAGTATTTT
few,TRBD1,TRBJ2-7,TRBV29-1,CSVGDRGRGEQYF,TGCAGCGTTGGAGACAGGGGACGTGGAGAGCAGTACTTC
.,.,TRBJ2-7,TRBV7-9,CASSLAPPGVSYEQYF,TGTGCCAGCAGCTTAGCGCCCCCAGGGGTGTCCTACGAGCAGTACTTC
few,.,TRBJ2-3,TRBV5-1,CASSLAASGTDTQYF,TGCGCCAGCAGCTTGGCGGCGAGTGGCACAGATACGCAGTATTTT
.,.,TRBJ2-7,TRBV7-2,CASSRGGYSYEQYF,TGTGCCAGCAGCAGAGGCGGTTACTCCTACGAGCAGTACTTC
.,.,TRBJ1-2,TRBV5-6,CASSLWLVQTNYGYTF,TGTGCCAGCAGCTTGTGGCTCGTACAGACTAACTATGGCTACACCTTC
many,.,TRBJ2-3,TRBV28,CASRTTLDTQYF,TGTGCCAGCAGGACCACTCTCGATACGCAGTATTTT
few,.,TRBJ2-1,TRBV7-9,CASSPNRAGRLNEQFF,TGTGCCAGCAGCCCTAACCGGGCAGGGAGGTTAAATGAGCAGTTCTTC
.,TRBD2,TRBJ2-5,TRBV9,CASSPGVAGQETQYF,TGTGCCAGCAGTCCAGGGGTAGCGGGGCAAGAGACCCAGTACTTC